This record covers a single T cell receptor beta chain. The source of the sample is a study of blood T cells in healthy people across ages. Combining a sample-barcoded 5' primer with a J-beta primer mix, a second PCR ran for roughly 7 to 12 cycles. A single record per CDR3 protein comes from TCRdb applying MiXCR to the 5' RACE reads. The sample holds around 1.5 million distinct CDR3 sequences, around 36% seen once. In germline, CDR1 is LGHDT, CDR2 YNNKEL (reference sequence). The V gene lost 0 bases and the J gene lost 0 bases, with 8 bases spanning the gap. The CDR3 length is 15 residues. The sequenced material came from blood. This TCR was recovered from a woman aged 30 to 39 in good health. The chain recombines TRBV3-1 with TRBJ2-5; D is undetermined. The DNA of the CDR3 is TGTGCCAGCAGCCAAGAGGGTTTCAACCAAGAGACCCAGTACTTC. It translates to CASSQEGFNQETQYF.